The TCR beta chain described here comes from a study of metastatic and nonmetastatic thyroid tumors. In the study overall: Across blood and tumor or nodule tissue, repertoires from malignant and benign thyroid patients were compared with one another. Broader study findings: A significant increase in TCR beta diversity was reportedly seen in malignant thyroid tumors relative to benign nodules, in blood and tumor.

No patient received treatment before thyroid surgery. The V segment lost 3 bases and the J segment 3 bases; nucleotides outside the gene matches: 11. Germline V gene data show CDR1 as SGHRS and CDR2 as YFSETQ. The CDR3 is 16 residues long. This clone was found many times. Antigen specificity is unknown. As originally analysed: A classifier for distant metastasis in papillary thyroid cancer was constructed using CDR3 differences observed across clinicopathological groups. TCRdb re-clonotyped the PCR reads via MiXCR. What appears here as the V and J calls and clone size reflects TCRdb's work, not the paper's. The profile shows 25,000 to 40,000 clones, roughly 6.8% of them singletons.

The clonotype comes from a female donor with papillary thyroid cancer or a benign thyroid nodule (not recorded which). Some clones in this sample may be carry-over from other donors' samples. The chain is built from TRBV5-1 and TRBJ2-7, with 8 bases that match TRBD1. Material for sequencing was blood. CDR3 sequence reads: CASSSTSGTGNYEQYF. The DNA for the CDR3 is TGCGCCAGCAGCTCCACCTCCGGGACAGGCAACTACGAGCAGTACTTC.